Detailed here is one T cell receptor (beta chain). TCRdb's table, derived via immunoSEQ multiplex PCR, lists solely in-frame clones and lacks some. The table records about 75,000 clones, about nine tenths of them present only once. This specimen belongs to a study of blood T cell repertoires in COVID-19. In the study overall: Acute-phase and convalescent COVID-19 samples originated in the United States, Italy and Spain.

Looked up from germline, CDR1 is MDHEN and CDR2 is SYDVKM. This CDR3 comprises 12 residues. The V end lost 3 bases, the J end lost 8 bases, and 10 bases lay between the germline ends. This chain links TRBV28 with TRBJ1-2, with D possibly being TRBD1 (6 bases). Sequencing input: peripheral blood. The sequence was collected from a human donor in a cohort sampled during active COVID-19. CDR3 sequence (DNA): TGTGCCAGCAGTTTTGGGGGCCAGGGCTACACCTTC. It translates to CASSFGGQGYTF.